Shown below are 20 T cell receptor beta chains from a single sample sequenced in a study of identical twins. In TCRdb, the 5' RACE reads were re-called with MiXCR into one record per CDR3 protein. This sample has roughly 720,000 distinct CDR3 sequences, with 18% found just once. The data were also submitted as part of a second study, on T cells expressing NK-cell markers.

Sequences were obtained from PBMCs. The receptors stem from a woman aged 18-29 years in good health.

This chain uses TRBV20-1 with TRBJ2-1, with a possible D match to TRBD2 (8 bases). The CDR3 extends over 14 amino acids. Per the germline V gene, CDR1 is DFQATT and CDR2 is SNEGSKA (reference sequence). V was pared by 4 bases and J by 9 bases, with 19 bases between. The CDR3 sequence is CSATQGELAAEQFF. The CDR3, as DNA: TGCAGTGCTACTCAGGGGGAACTAGCGGCTGAGCAGTTCTTC.

This clonotype was counted a few times. The V call is TRBV5-1, the J call TRBJ2-7, with a weak D call TRBD2 (5 bases). V lost 5 bases and J lost 2, with 8 bases in between. The CDR3 runs to 12 residues. Per the germline V gene, CDR1 is SGHRS and CDR2 is YFSETQ. CDR3 nucleotide sequence: TGCGCCAGCAGGGAGCGGCCCTACGAGCAGTACTTC. It codes for CASRERPYEQYF.

This clonotype was seen ten or more times. The chain uses TRBV5-1 and TRBJ1-2, with a tentative D call TRBD1 (6 bases). CDR3 length: 13 amino acids. Germline V gene sequence: CDR1 SGHRS, CDR2 YFSETQ. The V end lost 7 bases, the J end lost 2 bases, and 12 bases lay between the germline ends. The CDR3 spells CASRLDRNYGYTF. The CDR3 DNA reads TGCGCCAGCCGCCTGGACAGAAACTATGGCTACACCTTC.

CDR3 sequence reads: CSAVRQGAGDEQFF. DNA of the CDR3: TGCAGTGCTGTCAGACAGGGGGCGGGGGATGAGCAGTTCTTC. The V call is TRBV20-1, the J call TRBJ2-1; 10 bases fit TRBD1. Germline V gene data show CDR1 as DFQATT and CDR2 as SNEGSKA (reference sequence). The CDR3 sequence is 14 residues long. Trimming cost V 5 bases and J 8 bases; bases outside gene matches: 9.

CDR3: CASSRDRAGSPLHF. CDR3 nucleotide sequence: TGCGCCAGCAGCCGGGACAGGGCTGGTTCACCCCTCCACTTT. The V gene is TRBV5-1, the J gene TRBJ1-6, with 9 bases identical to TRBD1. Germline V gene lookup returns CDR1 SGHRS and CDR2 YFSETQ. CDR3 length: 14 residues. Trimming removed 4 bases from V and 9 bases from J; junction bases left unmatched: 5.

There are a few counts of this clonotype. V usage is TRBV7-6 and J usage is TRBJ2-5; D ambiguous. The CDR3 has 11 residues. V dropped 7 bases and J dropped 4 bases, with 7 bases sitting between them. Germline V gene sequence: CDR1 SGHVS, CDR2 FNYEAQ. CDR3 coding DNA: TGTGCCAGCAATTCCGGAGAGACCCAGTACTTC. It codes for CASNSGETQYF.

This clonotype has only a few counts. The chain employs TRBV5-8 and TRBJ2-2; D is unclear. Trimming took 2 bases from V and 2 from J, leaving 7 bases between them. Germline loops: CDR1 SGHTS, CDR2 YDEGEE. This CDR3 is 14 amino acids long. The CDR3, as DNA: TGTGCCAGCAGCTTTGTAGGAAACACCGGGGAGCTGTTTTTT. It is translated as CASSFVGNTGELFF.

This chain links TRBV12-3 or TRBV12-4 with TRBJ1-4; TRBD1 agrees at 10 bases. This CDR3 region has 14 residues. J lost 7 bases, V lost 6 bases, and 5 bases had no gene match. This chain's CDR3 is CASSPGTGVEKLFF. The DNA of the CDR3 is TGTGCCAGCAGCCCCGGGACAGGGGTTGAAAAACTGTTTTTT.

The V gene is TRBV5-4, the J gene TRBJ2-6; weak D call: TRBD2 (5 bases). The V and J ends lost 6 bases and 0 bases respectively, with 16 bases between them. CDR1 is SGHNT and CDR2 is YYREEE in the germline V gene (reference sequence). This CDR3 has 17 amino acids. In nucleotides, the CDR3 is TGTGCCAGCATCCTCCGGCGGGCTAGCTCTGGGGCCAACGTCCTGACTTTC. It is translated as CASILRRASSGANVLTF.

The chain combines TRBV29-1 with TRBJ2-7; the match to TRBD2 covers 11 bases. The V gene end was trimmed by 6 bases and the J gene end by 5 bases; junction bases not matched to a gene: 6. Germline V lookup: CDR1 SQVTM, CDR2 ANQGSEA. The CDR3 is made up of 13 amino acids. The CDR3 coding sequence is TGCAGCGTAGCGACTAGCGGGAACCACGAGCAGTACTTC. Its protein product is CSVATSGNHEQYF.

This clonotype was seen a few times. CDR3 nucleotide sequence: TGTGCCAGCAGTCTTCTAATAAGTAACACTGAAGCTTTCTTT. Amino acid sequence: CASSLLISNTEAFF. This chain joins TRBV12-3 or TRBV12-4 and TRBJ1-1; D is undetermined. This CDR3 comprises 14 residues. Between the trimmed V and J ends, which lost 5 bases and 2 bases, there was a span of 12 bases.

The genes are TRBV2 and TRBJ2-6; D might be TRBD1 or TRBD2, each matching 5 bases. The CDR3 is 15 residues long. Between the trimmed V and J ends, which lost 9 bases and 1 base, there was a span of 13 bases. Germline assignment: CDR1 SNHLY and CDR2 FYNNEI. CDR3 nucleotides: TGTGCCAGTCGGGACGAGGGATCTGGGGCCAACGTCCTGACTTTC. This translates into CASRDEGSGANVLTF.

The chain is built from TRBV21-1 and TRBJ2-4; TRBD1, the D gene given by the table, was not confirmed from the DNA. TRBV21-1 represents a pseudogene. There are 15 residues in the CDR3. The CDR3 region is CASSKRRTGRHIQYF. CDR3 nucleotide sequence: TGTGCCAGCAGCAAGAGGAGGACAGGGAGGCACATTCAGTACTTC.

This clonotype has ten or more counts. The genes are TRBV5-6 and TRBJ2-7, with a possible D match to TRBD2 (6 bases). The ends were cut back, 4 bases at V and 0 bases at J, with 8 bases in the middle. Germline CDR1 is SGHDT and CDR2 is YYEEEE. The CDR3 has 13 residues. The CDR3 DNA is TGTGCCAGCAGCCGGGACTTCTCCTACGAGCAGTACTTC. Amino acid sequence: CASSRDFSYEQYF.

The J gene is TRBJ1-6, the V gene TRBV6-1; 9 nucleotides align to TRBD1. V lost 3 bases to trimming and J lost 10 bases; unmatched junction nucleotides: 7. The CDR3 sequence is 15 residues long. Germline V gene lookup returns CDR1 MNHNS and CDR2 SASEGT. For the CDR3, the DNA is TGTGCCAGCAGTGACTACGGGACAGGGCCCTCACCCCTCCACTTT. Encoded protein: CASSDYGTGPSPLHF.

This clonotype was seen more than once but under ten times. This chain joins TRBV10-3 and TRBJ2-1; 14 bases agree with TRBD2. The germline CDR1 and CDR2 sequences are ENHRY and SYGVKD. The V and J ends lost 6 bases and 14 bases, in that order; junction bases with no gene match: 3. This CDR3 is 12 amino acids long. Here the CDR3 reads CAISGTSGREFF. CDR3 nucleotide sequence: TGTGCCATCAGCGGGACTAGCGGGAGAGAGTTCTTC.

The chain couples TRBV6-1 to TRBJ2-7; 9 bases agree with TRBD2. From germline, CDR1 is MNHNS and CDR2 SASEGT. The V segment lost 10 bases and the J segment 5 bases; nucleotides outside the gene matches: 9. CDR3 length: 13 residues. CDR3 bases: TGTGCCACCGGGGGACTAGCTCTCGACGAGCAGTACTTC. This sequence encodes CATGGLALDEQYF.

The V call is TRBV6-4, the J call TRBJ2-3; D gene uncertain. This CDR3 is 14 amino acids long. Germline V CDR1 and CDR2: MRHNA, SNTAGT. V was cut by 4 bases and J by 3 bases, with 11 bases left in between. Written as DNA, the CDR3 is TGTGCCAGCAGTGCGACGCCCGAAACAGATACGCAGTATTTT. This translates into CASSATPETDTQYF.

This clonotype was counted many times. The chain has TRBV30 and TRBJ1-4; no definite D call. Germline CDR1 and CDR2: GTSNPN and SVGIG (reference sequence). CDR3 length equals 13 residues. The V gene lost 0 bases and the J gene lost 6 bases, with 8 bases spanning the gap. The CDR3 region is CAWSVNSDEKLFF. In nucleotides, the CDR3 is TGTGCCTGGAGTGTAAACAGTGATGAAAAACTGTTTTTT.

The chain couples TRBV21-1 to TRBJ1-6; no DNA check was done on the table's D call, TRBD1. TRBV21-1 is a known pseudogene. The CDR3 sequence is 16 residues long. Here the CDR3 reads CASSKGTGRENSPLHF. The CDR3 DNA sequence: TGTGCCAGCAGCAAAGGGACAGGTCGGGAGAATTCACCCCTCCACTTT.